This TCR beta chain was profiled in a study of T-cell memory formation after mild COVID-19. General observations from the study: CD4+ contracting clones lay mainly in CM and EM, CD8+ ones in EMRA. Pre-infection memory contained some responding clones, which suggested that cross-reactive memory had joined.

TCRdb re-derived calls from the 5' RACE reads in MiXCR, one entry per CDR3 protein. The data contain a few hundred thousand distinct CDR3 sequences, about 23% of them seen just once; the ten biggest clones take up around 13%. CDR1 is SEHNR, CDR2 FQNEAQ, per germline (reference sequence). J was trimmed by 6 bases and V by 5 bases; bases with no gene match: 17. CDR3 length: 19 residues. With regard to this clonotype: Its antigen is currently unknown.

Specimen: PBMCs or a T cell subset sorted from them (not recorded which). The sequence came from an adult woman who had mild COVID-19 (a few samples of this study predate the infection). Cell type and time point are not known. The chain couples TRBV7-9 to TRBJ2-1; 12 bases are shared with TRBD2. DNA for the CDR3: TGTGCCAGCAGCCATACTAGGCGACTAGCGGGAGTAGTGGGCAATGAGCAGTTCTTC. This sequence encodes CASSHTRRLAGVVGNEQFF.